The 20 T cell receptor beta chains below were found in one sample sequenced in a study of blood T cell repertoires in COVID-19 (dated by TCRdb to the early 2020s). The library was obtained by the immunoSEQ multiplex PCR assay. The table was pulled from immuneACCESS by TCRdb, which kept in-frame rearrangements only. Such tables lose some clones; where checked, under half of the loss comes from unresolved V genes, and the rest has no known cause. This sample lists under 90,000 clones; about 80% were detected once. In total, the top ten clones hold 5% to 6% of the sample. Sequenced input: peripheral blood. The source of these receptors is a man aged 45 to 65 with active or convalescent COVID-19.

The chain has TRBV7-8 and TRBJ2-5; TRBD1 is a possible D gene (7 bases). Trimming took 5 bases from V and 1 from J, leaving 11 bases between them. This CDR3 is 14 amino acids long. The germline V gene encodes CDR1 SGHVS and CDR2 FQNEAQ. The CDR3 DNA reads TGTGCCAGCAGCCCCAGGGGGGTCCAAGAGACCCAGTACTTC. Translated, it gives CASSPRGVQETQYF.

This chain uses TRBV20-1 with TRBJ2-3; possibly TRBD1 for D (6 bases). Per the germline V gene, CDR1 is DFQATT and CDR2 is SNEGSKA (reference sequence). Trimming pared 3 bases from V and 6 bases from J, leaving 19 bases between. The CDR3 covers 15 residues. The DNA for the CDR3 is TGCAGTGCTAGTTCGGTCCAGGGGAAGAGGGATACGCAGTATTTT. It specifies CSASSVQGKRDTQYF.

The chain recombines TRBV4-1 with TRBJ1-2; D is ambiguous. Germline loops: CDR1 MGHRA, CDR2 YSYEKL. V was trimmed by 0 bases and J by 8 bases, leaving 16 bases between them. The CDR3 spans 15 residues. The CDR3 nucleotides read TGCGCCAGCAGCCAAGACCCTAACGGGGAGGGAGGCTACACCTTC. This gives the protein CASSQDPNGEGGYTF.

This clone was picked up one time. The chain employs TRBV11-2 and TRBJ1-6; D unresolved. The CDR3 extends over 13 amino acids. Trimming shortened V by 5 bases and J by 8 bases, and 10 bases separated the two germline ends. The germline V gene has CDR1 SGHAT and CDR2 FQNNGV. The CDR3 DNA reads TGTGCCAGCAGCCCAGACTTTGATTCACCCCTCCACTTT. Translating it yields CASSPDFDSPLHF.

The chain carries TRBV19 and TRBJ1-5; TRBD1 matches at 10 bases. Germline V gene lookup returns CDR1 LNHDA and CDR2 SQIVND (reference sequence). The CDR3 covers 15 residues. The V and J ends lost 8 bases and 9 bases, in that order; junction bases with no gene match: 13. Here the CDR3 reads CASAGGQGSGWPQHF. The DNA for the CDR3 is TGTGCCAGTGCTGGGGGACAGGGGTCGGGATGGCCCCAGCATTTT.

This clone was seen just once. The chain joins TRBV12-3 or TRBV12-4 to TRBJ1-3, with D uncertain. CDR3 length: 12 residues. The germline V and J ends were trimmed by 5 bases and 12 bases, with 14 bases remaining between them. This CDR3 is CASSPGDTSIYF. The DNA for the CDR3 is TGTGCCAGCAGTCCCGGTGACACTAGCATATATTTT.

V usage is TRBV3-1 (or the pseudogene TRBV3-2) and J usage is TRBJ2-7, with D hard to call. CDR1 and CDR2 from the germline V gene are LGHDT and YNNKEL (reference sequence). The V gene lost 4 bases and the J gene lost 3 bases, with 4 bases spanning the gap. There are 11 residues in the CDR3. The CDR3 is CASSLNYEQYF. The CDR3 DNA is TGTGCCAGCAGCCTCAACTACGAGCAGTACTTC.

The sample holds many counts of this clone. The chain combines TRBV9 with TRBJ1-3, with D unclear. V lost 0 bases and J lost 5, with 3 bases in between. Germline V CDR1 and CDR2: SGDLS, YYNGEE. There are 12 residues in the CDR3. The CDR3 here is CASSVDRNTIYF. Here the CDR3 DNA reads TGTGCCAGCAGCGTAGACAGAAACACCATATATTTT.

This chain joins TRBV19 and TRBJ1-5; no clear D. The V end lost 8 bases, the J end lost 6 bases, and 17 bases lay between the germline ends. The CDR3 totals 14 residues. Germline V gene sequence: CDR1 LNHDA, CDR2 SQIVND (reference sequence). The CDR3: CASSDPHEGQPQHF. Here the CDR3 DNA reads TGTGCCAGTTCGGACCCTCATGAGGGTCAGCCCCAGCATTTT.

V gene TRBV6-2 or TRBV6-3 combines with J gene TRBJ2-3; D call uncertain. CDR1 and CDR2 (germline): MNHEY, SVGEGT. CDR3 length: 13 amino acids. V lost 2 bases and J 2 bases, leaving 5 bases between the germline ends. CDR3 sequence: CASSYPFTDTQYF. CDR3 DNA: TGTGCCAGCAGTTACCCTTTCACAGATACGCAGTATTTT.

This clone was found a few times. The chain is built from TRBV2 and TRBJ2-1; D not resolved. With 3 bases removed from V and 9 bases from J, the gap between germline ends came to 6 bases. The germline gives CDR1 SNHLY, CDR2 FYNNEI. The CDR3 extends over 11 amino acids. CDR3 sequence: CASSESVEQFF. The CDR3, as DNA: TGTGCCAGCAGTGAGTCAGTTGAGCAGTTCTTC. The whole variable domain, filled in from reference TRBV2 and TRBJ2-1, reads EPEVTQTPSHQVTQMGQEVILRCVPISNHLYFYWYRQILGQKVEFLVSFYNNEISEKSEIFDDQFSVERPDGSNFTLKIRSTKLEDSAMYFCASSESVEQFFGPGTRLTVL.

CDR3: CASSPGGGNTIYF. The CDR3 DNA reads as TGCGCCAGCAGCCCGGGGGGTGGAAACACCATATATTTT. This sequence joins TRBV5-1 and TRBJ1-3, with D maybe TRBD1 (5 bases). The germline V gene has CDR1 SGHRS and CDR2 YFSETQ. The CDR3 has 13 amino acids. The V gene lost 4 bases and the J gene lost 3 bases, with 8 bases spanning the gap.

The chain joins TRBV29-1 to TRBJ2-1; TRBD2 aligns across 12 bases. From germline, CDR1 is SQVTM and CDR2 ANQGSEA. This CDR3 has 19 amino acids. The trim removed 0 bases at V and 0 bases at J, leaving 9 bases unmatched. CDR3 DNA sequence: TGCAGCGTTGAAGACCCGACTAGCGGGGGCCTCAGCTCCTACAATGAGCAGTTCTTC. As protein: CSVEDPTSGGLSSYNEQFF.

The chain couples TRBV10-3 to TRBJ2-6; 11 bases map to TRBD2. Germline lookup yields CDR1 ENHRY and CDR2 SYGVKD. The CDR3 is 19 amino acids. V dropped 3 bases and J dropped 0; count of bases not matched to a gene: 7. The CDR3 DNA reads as TGTGCCATCAGTGATCCACTAGCGGGGGCTAGCTCTGGGGCCAACGTCCTGACTTTC. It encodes CAISDPLAGASSGANVLTF.

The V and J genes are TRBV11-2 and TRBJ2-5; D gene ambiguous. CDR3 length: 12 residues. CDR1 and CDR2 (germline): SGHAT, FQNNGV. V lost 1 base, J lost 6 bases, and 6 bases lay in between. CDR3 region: CASSLGGKTQYF. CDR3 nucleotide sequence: TGTGCCAGCAGCTTAGGAGGAAAGACCCAGTACTTC.

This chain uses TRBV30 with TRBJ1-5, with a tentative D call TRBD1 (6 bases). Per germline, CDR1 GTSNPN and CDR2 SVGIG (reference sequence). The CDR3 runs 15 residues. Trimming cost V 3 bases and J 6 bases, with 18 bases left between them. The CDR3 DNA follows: TGTGCCTGGAGATCACAGGGAATTACGGGTCAGCCCCAGCATTTT. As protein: CAWRSQGITGQPQHF.

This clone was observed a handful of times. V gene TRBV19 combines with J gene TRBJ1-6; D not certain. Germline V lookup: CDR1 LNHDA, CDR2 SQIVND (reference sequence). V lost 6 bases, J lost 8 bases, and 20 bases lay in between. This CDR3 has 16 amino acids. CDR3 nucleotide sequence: TGTGCCAGTAGAAGGCAGGATTCAAATTGGGATTCACCCCTCCACTTT. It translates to CASRRQDSNWDSPLHF.

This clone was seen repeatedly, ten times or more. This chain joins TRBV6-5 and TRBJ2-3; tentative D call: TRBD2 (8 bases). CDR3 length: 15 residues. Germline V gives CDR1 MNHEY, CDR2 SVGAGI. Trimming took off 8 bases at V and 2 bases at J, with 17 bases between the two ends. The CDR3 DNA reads TGTGCCAGCGGCGGGAGGACAGGTTTCACAGATACGCAGTATTTT. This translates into CASGGRTGFTDTQYF.

The CDR3 sequence: CASSEWTASNQPQHF. The CDR3 DNA follows: TGTGCCAGCAGTGAATGGACAGCGAGCAATCAGCCCCAGCATTTT. The rearrangement joins TRBV6-1 to TRBJ1-5, with a possible D match to TRBD1 (6 bases). CDR1 and CDR2 (germline): MNHNS, SASEGT. The CDR3 is 15 amino acids. V was clipped by 2 bases and J by 1 base, with 9 bases between them.

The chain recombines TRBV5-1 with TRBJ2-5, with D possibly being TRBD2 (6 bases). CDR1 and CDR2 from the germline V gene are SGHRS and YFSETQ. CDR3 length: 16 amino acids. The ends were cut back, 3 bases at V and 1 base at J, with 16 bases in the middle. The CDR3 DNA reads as TGCGCCAGCAGCTGGTCCGGAGGGCTCGCCCAAGAGACCCAGTACTTC. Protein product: CASSWSGGLAQETQYF.